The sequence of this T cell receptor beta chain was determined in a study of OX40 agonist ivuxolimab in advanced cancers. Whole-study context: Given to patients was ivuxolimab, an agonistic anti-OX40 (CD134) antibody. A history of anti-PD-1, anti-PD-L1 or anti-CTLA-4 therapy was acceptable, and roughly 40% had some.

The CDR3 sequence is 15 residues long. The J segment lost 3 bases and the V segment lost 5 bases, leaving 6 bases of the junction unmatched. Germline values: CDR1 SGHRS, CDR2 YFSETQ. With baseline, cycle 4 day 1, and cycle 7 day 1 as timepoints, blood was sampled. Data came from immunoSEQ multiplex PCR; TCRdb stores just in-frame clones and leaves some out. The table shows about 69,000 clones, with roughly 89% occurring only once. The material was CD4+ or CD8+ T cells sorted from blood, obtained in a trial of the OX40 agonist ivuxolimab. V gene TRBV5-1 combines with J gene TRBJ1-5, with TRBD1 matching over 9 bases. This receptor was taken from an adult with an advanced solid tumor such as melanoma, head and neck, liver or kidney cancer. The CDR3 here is CASRSGTGNNQPQHF. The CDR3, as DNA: TGCGCCAGCAGATCCGGGACAGGGAACAATCAGCCCCAGCATTTT.